This T cell receptor beta chain was observed in a study of CD8 T cells in ankylosing spondylitis. Overall study findings and caveats: Those disease-linked clones were CD8+; they were also relatively rare in peripheral blood. Previously reported in reactive arthritis synovial fluid and blood were some of the motif variants. The study identified a TCR beta motif of fewer than 10 highly homologous variants that appeared characteristic of ankylosing spondylitis blood.

The CDR3 runs to 12 residues. Germline loops: CDR1 SSHAT, CDR2 FNYEAQ (reference sequence). V lost 6 bases, J lost 11 bases, and 14 bases lay in between. Notes on this clonotype: What it recognizes is unknown.

Quantitative 5'-RACE with molecular barcodes generated TCR beta libraries. Each CDR3 protein gets one entry after TCRdb re-called the 5' RACE reads with MiXCR. Among over 400,000 distinct CDR3 sequences listed, roughly 25% were seen once. This clonotype was sampled from a male donor with ankylosing spondylitis. This chain links TRBV7-7 with TRBJ2-1, with a weak D call TRBD1 (7 bases). The sequencing input was blood, either unsorted or a sorted T cell fraction (not recorded which). Written as DNA, the CDR3 is TGTGCCAGCAGGGCGCCAGGGGGGCAGCAGTTCTTC. Amino acids: CASRAPGGQQFF.